These 26 T cell receptor beta chains share one sample of origin, sequenced in a study of blood T cell repertoires in COVID-19. Using immunoSEQ multiplex PCR, the repertoire was profiled, and TCRdb retains in-frame clones only, with some absent. The sample lists approximately 84,000 clones, roughly 85% occurring once. The sequenced material came from peripheral blood. These receptors originate from a human donor in a cohort sampled during active COVID-19.

This clone was detected a few times. The chain combines TRBV27 with TRBJ2-1, with 9 bases matching TRBD2. The CDR3 contains 17 residues. The germline gives CDR1 MNHEY, CDR2 SMNVEV (reference sequence). With V trimmed by 5 bases and J by 4 bases, 12 bases remained unmatched. The CDR3 loop is CASSLEPPAGGYNEQFF. As DNA, the CDR3 is TGTGCCAGCAGTCTAGAACCCCCGGCGGGGGGGTACAATGAGCAGTTCTTC.

This clone was detected only once. The J gene is TRBJ1-2, the V gene TRBV5-1; D is unclear. This CDR3 has 15 residues. Between the trimmed V and J ends, which lost 0 bases and 2 bases, there was a span of 11 bases. Per the germline V gene, CDR1 is SGHRS and CDR2 is YFSETQ. The CDR3 region has the DNA TGCGCCAGCAGCTTGGAGGCCGCCGGGAACTATGGCTACACCTTC. Translating gives CASSLEAAGNYGYTF.

This clone was picked up many times. V is TRBV19 and J is TRBJ1-6, with D possibly being TRBD1 (5 bases). The CDR3 loop spans 14 amino acids. V lost 6 bases to trimming and J lost 7 bases, with 13 bases between them. CDR1 is LNHDA, CDR2 SQIVND, per germline (reference sequence). CDR3 residues: CASRQELPNSPLHF. Written as DNA, the CDR3 is TGTGCCAGTAGACAGGAGTTACCGAATTCACCCCTCCACTTT. The whole variable domain, remainder taken from reference TRBV19 and TRBJ1-6, is DGGITQSPKYLFRKEGQNVTLSCEQNLNHDAMYWYRQDPGQGLRLIYYSQIVNDFQKGDIAEGYSVSREKKESFPLTVTSAQKNPTAFYLCASRQELPNSPLHFGNGTRLTVT.

The chain uses TRBV6-5 and TRBJ1-2, with 11 bases lining up with TRBD1. This CDR3 region has 14 residues. The J segment lost 7 bases and the V segment lost 4 bases, leaving 5 bases of the junction unmatched. Germline-derived CDR1 and CDR2 are MNHEY and SVGAGI. CDR3 sequence reads: CASSSGQGVSGYTF. CDR3 bases: TGTGCCAGCAGTTCGGGACAGGGGGTTTCTGGCTACACCTTC.

This clone appeared a few times. The genes are TRBV6-6 and TRBJ2-1; the D gene is possibly TRBD2 (5 bases). V shed 0 bases and J shed 7 bases, with 16 bases lying between them. The CDR3 covers 16 residues. The germline V gene encodes CDR1 MNHNY and CDR2 SVGAGI (reference sequence). The CDR3 is CASSYSTNSPLNEQFF. The DNA of the CDR3 is TGTGCCAGCAGTTACTCGACTAACTCCCCTTTAAATGAGCAGTTCTTC.

The DNA for the CDR3 is TGCGCCAGCAGCCCGACTAGCGGCAGAGGTCATGAGCAGTTCTTC. This sequence encodes CASSPTSGRGHEQFF. The chain recombines TRBV5-1 with TRBJ2-1; TRBD2 aligns across 9 bases. The CDR3 totals 15 residues. V shed 4 bases and J 8 bases; nucleotides not matched to a gene: 10. Germline CDR1 and CDR2: SGHRS and YFSETQ.

The gene calls are TRBV27 and TRBJ1-2; weak D call: TRBD1 (6 bases). The CDR3 consists of 13 residues. Germline V gene data show CDR1 as MNHEY and CDR2 as SMNVEV (reference sequence). V lost 6 bases, J lost 3 bases, and 11 bases lay in between. CDR3 sequence (DNA): TGTGCCAGCAGCTTAAACAGGGACTATGGCTACACCTTC. Protein product: CASSLNRDYGYTF.

This chain links TRBV7-9 with TRBJ1-1; 7 bases are shared with TRBD1. Unmatched junction bases numbered 3, after V lost 2 bases and J lost 6 bases. There are 13 residues in the CDR3. In germline, CDR1 is SEHNR, CDR2 FQNEAQ (reference sequence). The CDR3 is CASSLRQGAEAFF. The DNA of the CDR3 is TGTGCCAGCAGCTTACGACAGGGCGCTGAAGCTTTCTTT.

This chain connects TRBV28 to TRBJ1-6; 7 bases align to TRBD1. Germline V gene data show CDR1 as MDHEN and CDR2 as SYDVKM. The CDR3 length is 15 residues. The J segment lost 7 bases and the V segment lost 5 bases, leaving 8 bases of the junction unmatched. DNA for the CDR3: TGTGCCAGCAGTCCCCAGGCAGGGGGGAATTCACCCCTCCACTTT. Its translation: CASSPQAGGNSPLHF. The whole variable domain, remainder taken from reference TRBV28 and TRBJ1-6, is DVKVTQSSRYLVKRTGEKVFLECVQDMDHENMFWYRQDPGLGLRLIYFSYDVKMKEKGDIPEGYSVSREKKERFSLILESASTNQTSMYLCASSPQAGGNSPLHFGNGTRLTVT.

This sequence joins TRBV14 and TRBJ2-5, with D maybe TRBD1 (6 bases). Germline lookup yields CDR1 SGHDN and CDR2 FVKESK. V gave up 4 bases and J gave up 4 bases, with 10 bases separating them. The CDR3 is made up of 13 amino acids. Here the CDR3 reads CASSRAGVETQYF. The CDR3, as DNA: TGTGCCAGCAGCCGGGCAGGGGTAGAGACCCAGTACTTC.

J is TRBJ2-7 and V is TRBV27; TRBD2 agrees at 8 bases. Germline trimming cut 6 bases from V and 7 bases from J; bases unmatched to any gene: 14. The length of the CDR3 is 15 residues. Germline-derived CDR1 and CDR2 are MNHEY and SMNVEV (reference sequence). In nucleotides, the CDR3 is TGTGCCAGCAGGCCCGAGGGACTAGTTAAAGGGGAGCAGTACTTC. Its translation is CASRPEGLVKGEQYF.

CDR3 region: CASSAGTVGNTIYF. The DNA of the CDR3 is TGTGCCAGCAGCGCCGGGACAGTAGGAAACACCATATATTTT. The chain recombines TRBV6-5 with TRBJ1-3; 7 positions agree with TRBD1. In germline, CDR1 is MNHEY, CDR2 SVGAGI. The CDR3 is 14 amino acids. V shed 6 bases and J 4 bases; nucleotides not matched to a gene: 6.

The chain carries TRBV5-1 and TRBJ1-1, with TRBD1 as a possible D gene (5 bases). The germline V and J ends were trimmed by 3 bases and 6 bases, with 9 bases remaining between them. Germline CDR1 reads SGHRS; CDR2 reads YFSETQ. The CDR3 is 12 amino acids. CDR3 region: CASSYRGAEAFF. CDR3 bases: TGCGCCAGCAGCTATCGGGGGGCTGAAGCTTTCTTT.

The chain links TRBV6-5 to TRBJ2-7, with D unclear. The CDR3 loop spans 14 amino acids. V lost 2 bases, J lost 10 bases, and 18 bases lay in between. The germline gives CDR1 MNHEY, CDR2 SVGAGI. The CDR3 is CASSYGPPTADQYF. In nucleotides, the CDR3 is TGTGCCAGCAGTTACGGTCCTCCCACAGCCGATCAGTACTTC.

The chain links TRBV15 to TRBJ1-5, with D hard to call. Trimming cost V 0 bases and J 2 bases, with 11 bases left between them. Per the germline V gene, CDR1 is LNHNV and CDR2 is YYDKDF (reference sequence). This CDR3 is 16 amino acids long. The CDR3 protein is CATSRDRNRGNQPQHF. CDR3 nucleotide sequence: TGTGCCACCAGCAGAGATCGGAACAGAGGCAATCAGCCCCAGCATTTT.

The V gene is TRBV28, the J gene TRBJ2-7; 7 bases match TRBD2. This CDR3 has 14 residues. Germline CDR1 is MDHEN and CDR2 is SYDVKM. V lost 3 bases to trimming and J lost 4 bases; unmatched junction nucleotides: 6. CDR3 region: CASSLSSGSYEQYF. CDR3 coding DNA: TGTGCCAGCAGTTTGAGTAGCGGGTCGTACGAGCAGTACTTC.

This chain joins TRBV25-1 and TRBJ2-2, with 8 bases aligning to TRBD2. Germline V gene lookup returns CDR1 MGHDK and CDR2 SYGVNS. The CDR3 extends over 16 amino acids. V shed 3 bases, J shed 5 bases, and the junction held 8 bases outside the gene matches. The CDR3 sequence is CASSEGAGGETGELFF. Written as DNA, the CDR3 is TGTGCCAGCAGTGAGGGGGCGGGAGGAGAGACCGGGGAGCTGTTTTTT.

The chain joins TRBV28 to TRBJ1-2; 7 bases fit TRBD1. Trimming cost V 6 bases and J 3 bases; bases outside gene matches: 7. The CDR3 contains 14 residues. CDR1 MDHEN and CDR2 SYDVKM come from the germline V gene. The CDR3, as DNA: TGTGCCAGCAGCCTGAGGGACAGATACTATGGCTACACCTTC. This gives the protein CASSLRDRYYGYTF.

The chain employs TRBV30 and TRBJ2-7; D might be TRBD2 (6 bases). The germline V gene encodes CDR1 GTSNPN and CDR2 SVGIG (reference sequence). This CDR3 region has 13 residues. Trimming removed 6 bases at V and 2 bases at J, with 14 bases between. CDR3 sequence reads: CACYRRGAYEQYF. The CDR3, as DNA: TGTGCCTGCTATCGGAGGGGCGCCTACGAGCAGTACTTC.

V and J are TRBV5-1 and TRBJ2-3; 7 bases map to TRBD2. The CDR3 runs 17 residues. V shed 4 bases, J shed 2 bases, and the junction held 13 bases outside the gene matches. Germline assignment: CDR1 SGHRS and CDR2 YFSETQ. This chain's CDR3 is CASSLRVSAGPTDTQYF. DNA for the CDR3: TGCGCCAGCAGCCTGCGGGTCTCAGCGGGACCCACAGATACGCAGTATTTT.

This sequence joins TRBV19 and TRBJ2-3; unclear D gene. V was trimmed by 1 base and J by 0 bases, leaving 8 bases between them. The CDR3 has 15 residues. Germline V gene data show CDR1 as LNHDA and CDR2 as SQIVND (reference sequence). Here the CDR3 DNA reads TGTGCCAGTAGTATAGGACTTGGTAGCACAGATACGCAGTATTTT. Its protein is CASSIGLGSTDTQYF.

The rearrangement joins TRBV6-5 to TRBJ1-1; perhaps TRBD1 as D (5 bases). V lost 6 bases, J lost 6 bases, and 14 bases lay in between. In germline, CDR1 is MNHEY, CDR2 SVGAGI. The CDR3 contains 13 residues. CDR3 in DNA: TGTGCCAGCAGAAGTCAGGGTCGCGCTGAAGCTTTCTTT. Its protein product is CASRSQGRAEAFF.

This sequence joins TRBV7-9 and TRBJ2-7; TRBD1 agrees at 7 bases. The V gene end was trimmed by 9 bases and the J gene end by 0 bases; junction bases not matched to a gene: 5. Germline V gene data show CDR1 as SEHNR and CDR2 as FQNEAQ (reference sequence). This CDR3 contains 13 residues. DNA of the CDR3: TGTGCCAGTAAAAGGGACAGCTCCTACGAGCAGTACTTC. Its translation is CASKRDSSYEQYF.

The table lists this clone with a count of one. The chain combines TRBV2 with TRBJ1-4; 8 bases map to TRBD1. Trimming removed 5 bases from V and 3 bases from J; junction bases left unmatched: 5. The CDR3 runs to 15 residues. Germline loops: CDR1 SNHLY, CDR2 FYNNEI. CDR3 DNA: TGTGCCAGCAGTTTACAGGGGGTACCTAATGAAAAACTGTTTTTT. Its translation: CASSLQGVPNEKLFF.

This chain joins TRBV5-8 and TRBJ1-5; 7 bases align to TRBD1. This CDR3 has 16 residues. Germline V gene data show CDR1 as SGHTS and CDR2 as YDEGEE. J lost 1 base, V lost 0 bases, and 4 bases had no gene match. DNA of the CDR3: TGTGCCAGCAGCTTGGCACAGGGGCTAAGCAATCAGCCCCAGCATTTT. This gives the protein CASSLAQGLSNQPQHF. Full variable domain (remainder filled in from reference TRBV5-8 and TRBJ1-5): EAGVTQSPTHLIKTRGQQATLRCSPISGHTSVYWYQQALGLGLQFLLWYDEGEERNRGNFPPRFSGRQFPNYSSELNVNALELEDSALYLCASSLAQGLSNQPQHFGDGTRLSIL.

The chain uses TRBV15 and TRBJ2-1, with 9 positions matching TRBD2. V shed 3 bases, J shed 4 bases, and the junction held 4 bases outside the gene matches. Germline CDR1 reads LNHNV; CDR2 reads YYDKDF (reference sequence). The CDR3 has 15 residues. The CDR3 coding sequence is TGTGCCACCAGCAGTGCGGGAGGGCCGTACAATGAGCAGTTCTTC. Amino acid sequence: CATSSAGGPYNEQFF. The whole variable domain, remainder taken from reference TRBV15 and TRBJ2-1, is DAMVIQNPRYQVTQFGKPVTLSCSQTLNHNVMYWYQQKSSQAPKLLFHYYDKDFNNEADTPDNFQSRRPNTSFCFLDIRSPGLGDTAMYLCATSSAGGPYNEQFFGPGTRLTVL.